The next 32 T cell receptor beta chains were all read from a single sample in a study of blood T cell repertoires in COVID-19. Profiled with immunoSEQ multiplex PCR; TCRdb holds only in-frame clones, not every one. The sample gives over 150,000 clones, nearly 80% of which show up once; roughly 28% is in the top ten. Sequenced input: peripheral blood. Receptors were obtained from a woman aged 70-85 years with acute or convalescent COVID-19.

The chain carries TRBV10-3 and TRBJ1-6; D might be TRBD1 (6 bases). The CDR3 length is 14 residues. The V gene's germline CDR1 is ENHRY and CDR2 SYGVKD. The V end lost 4 bases, the J end lost 5 bases, and 9 bases lay between the germline ends. The CDR3, as DNA: TGTGCCATCAGTGTCGGACAGAATAATTCACCCCTCCACTTT. This gives the protein CAISVGQNNSPLHF.

In nucleotides, the CDR3 is TGTGCCAGCAGCTTAAATCGACTAGCGGGAGTGGGGCCAGATACGCAGTATTTT. It is translated as CASSLNRLAGVGPDTQYF. The rearrangement uses TRBV7-3 and TRBJ2-3; 12 bases line up with TRBD2. Germline V lookup: CDR1 SGHTA, CDR2 FQGTGA. V shed 1 base, J shed 4 bases, and the junction held 9 bases outside the gene matches. The CDR3 runs to 18 residues.

On this clone: Other DNA sequences in this sample translate to the same CDR3. This rearrangement joins TRBV2 to TRBJ2-2; D ambiguous. Trimming stripped 5 bases from V and 2 bases from J, with 6 bases between. This CDR3 region has 13 residues. Germline CDR1 SNHLY, CDR2 FYNNEI. The CDR3 loop reads CASSLSNTGELFF. The CDR3 DNA is TGTGCCAGCAGTTTGTCTAACACCGGGGAGCTGTTTTTT.

The chain uses TRBV2 and TRBJ1-5; TRBD1 is a possible D gene (5 bases). V was clipped by 5 bases and J by 1 base, with 12 bases between them. CDR3 size: 15 residues. In germline, CDR1 is SNHLY, CDR2 FYNNEI. Here the CDR3 reads CASSWGGGSNQPQHF. As DNA, the CDR3 is TGTGCCAGCAGTTGGGGGGGTGGAAGCAATCAGCCCCAGCATTTT.

This chain connects TRBV19 to TRBJ2-7, with 10 nucleotides matching TRBD2. The CDR3 is made up of 15 amino acids. Germline-derived CDR1 and CDR2 are LNHDA and SQIVND (reference sequence). V shed 5 bases and J 0 bases; nucleotides not matched to a gene: 4. This CDR3 reads CASSVASGSSYEQYF. CDR3 sequence (DNA): TGTGCCAGTAGTGTAGCTAGCGGGAGCTCCTACGAGCAGTACTTC.

The genes are TRBV4-2 and TRBJ2-2, with D hard to call. Trimming took off 1 base at V and 6 bases at J, with 12 bases between the two ends. This CDR3 contains 15 residues. CDR1 is LGHNA and CDR2 is YNFKEQ in the germline V gene. The CDR3 DNA reads TGTGCCAGCAGCCAAGGAACCAGCCGGGCCGGGGAGCTGTTTTTT. Protein product: CASSQGTSRAGELFF.

This clone was counted a few times. The CDR3 spells CASSSQTGGDGNTIYF. The DNA of the CDR3 is TGTGCCAGCAGCAGTCAGACAGGGGGCGACGGAAACACCATATATTTT. The chain recombines TRBV5-4 with TRBJ1-3; 10 nucleotides match TRBD1. With 4 bases clipped from V and 4 bases from J, the junction kept 8 bases outside the gene matches. The CDR3 consists of 16 residues. The germline gives CDR1 SGHNT, CDR2 YYREEE (reference sequence).

V is TRBV7-9 and J is TRBJ2-1, with D uncertain. V lost 5 bases and J lost 4, with 3 bases in between. The germline V gene encodes CDR1 SEHNR and CDR2 FQNEAQ (reference sequence). The CDR3 totals 11 residues. The CDR3 DNA follows: TGTGCCAGCAGCCCATACAATGAGCAGTTCTTC. It codes for CASSPYNEQFF.

V is TRBV19 and J is TRBJ2-1; D perhaps matches TRBD2 (5 bases). V dropped 9 bases and J dropped 3 bases, with 12 bases sitting between them. Germline assignment: CDR1 LNHDA and CDR2 SQIVND (reference sequence). The CDR3 spans 13 residues. The CDR3 here is CASESRDYNEQFF. CDR3 bases: TGTGCCAGCGAGTCCCGGGACTACAATGAGCAGTTCTTC.

The chain couples TRBV7-9 to TRBJ2-5; maybe TRBD1 (7 bases). The CDR3 runs to 17 residues. The V and J ends lost 4 bases and 5 bases respectively, with 23 bases between them. Germline V CDR1 and CDR2: SEHNR, FQNEAQ (reference sequence). In nucleotides, the CDR3 is TGTGCCAGCAGCTACGCCCTAGGGGGCCGTGGGAGGGAGACCCAGTACTTC. Its protein is CASSYALGGRGRETQYF.

This chain uses TRBV12-5 with TRBJ2-1, with D perhaps matching TRBD1 (6 bases). V was clipped by 5 bases and J by 8 bases, with 10 bases between them. Germline CDR1 LGHNT, CDR2 FRNRAP. The CDR3 runs 12 residues. In DNA form, the CDR3 reads TGTGCTAGTGGTAGGACAGTTTATGAGCAGTTCTTC. Residues: CASGRTVYEQFF.

This clone appeared a single time. The J gene is TRBJ2-2, the V gene TRBV5-8, with D hard to call. V was trimmed by 5 bases and J by 0 bases, leaving 14 bases between them. Germline assignment: CDR1 SGHTS and CDR2 YDEGEE. CDR3 size: 16 residues. The CDR3 sequence is CASRSRLIANTGELFF. The CDR3 nucleotides read TGTGCCAGCAGATCCAGACTGATCGCGAACACCGGGGAGCTGTTTTTT.

This chain uses TRBV5-4 with TRBJ2-1; 9 bases line up with TRBD2. This CDR3 has 18 amino acids. V was pared by 4 bases and J by 0 bases, with 11 bases of the junction left unmatched. The V gene's germline CDR1 is SGHNT and CDR2 YYREEE (reference sequence). CDR3 coding DNA: TGTGCCAGCAGCCCGGGGGGCAGCGGGGGGAGCTCCTACAATGAGCAGTTCTTC. It specifies CASSPGGSGGSSYNEQFF.

The rearrangement uses TRBV10-2 and TRBJ2-1; D is possibly TRBD2 (6 bases). Trimming shortened V by 6 bases and J by 8 bases, and 14 bases separated the two germline ends. This CDR3 contains 13 residues. Germline V CDR1 and CDR2: WSHSY, SAAADI. CDR3 sequence: CASSRGGEDEQFF. For the CDR3, the DNA is TGCGCCAGCAGCCGCGGTGGGGAGGATGAGCAGTTCTTC.

This chain links TRBV11-2 with TRBJ2-7, with 8 bases that match TRBD2. Losses at the gene ends were 1 base for V and 4 bases for J; bases not matched to a gene: 9. Germline V gene data show CDR1 as SGHAT and CDR2 as FQNNGV. CDR3 size: 16 residues. CDR3 bases: TGTGCCAGCAGCTTAGCCTCGGGGGCGGGAGGTTACGAGCAGTACTTC. Encoded protein: CASSLASGAGGYEQYF.

The rearrangement links TRBV19 to TRBJ1-5; D is uncertain. CDR3 length equals 13 residues. The ends were cut back, 4 bases at V and 4 bases at J, with 8 bases in the middle. Germline CDR1 and CDR2: LNHDA and SQIVND (reference sequence). The CDR3: CASSTNRNQPQHF. The DNA for the CDR3 is TGTGCCAGTAGTACCAACAGAAATCAGCCCCAGCATTTT.

This chain links TRBV19 with TRBJ2-7; 8 bases match TRBD1. This CDR3 has 13 amino acids. The V and J ends lost 10 bases and 2 bases, in that order; junction bases with no gene match: 7. The V gene's germline CDR1 is LNHDA and CDR2 SQIVND (reference sequence). The CDR3 DNA sequence: TGTGCCACCAAGGGACAGGCAACCTACGAGCAGTACTTC. Its protein product is CATKGQATYEQYF.

There are a few counts of this clone. This sequence joins TRBV5-6 and TRBJ1-2; D possibly corresponds to TRBD1 (6 bases). The germline CDR1 and CDR2 sequences are SGHDT and YYEEEE. V gave up 4 bases and J gave up 8 bases, with 18 bases separating them. This CDR3 has 14 amino acids. The CDR3 protein is CASSKGDTPQGYTF. The CDR3 DNA reads TGTGCCAGCAGCAAAGGGGACACCCCTCAAGGCTACACCTTC.

The chain employs TRBV2 and TRBJ2-1; perhaps TRBD2 as D (6 bases). The V and J ends lost 8 bases and 4 bases respectively, with 12 bases between them. This CDR3 is built from 13 residues. Germline V gene data show CDR1 as SNHLY and CDR2 as FYNNEI. The CDR3 DNA reads as TGTGCCAGCCAGCGGGCTATTTACAATGAGCAGTTCTTC. This gives the protein CASQRAIYNEQFF.

This sequence joins TRBV4-2 and TRBJ2-7; D ambiguous. From germline, CDR1 is LGHNA and CDR2 YNFKEQ. The CDR3 consists of 16 residues. V was pared by 0 bases and J by 2 bases, with 14 bases between. CDR3 nucleotide sequence: TGTGCCAGCAGCCAAGATCTGCGCTATCCCCCCTACGAGCAGTACTTC. It encodes CASSQDLRYPPYEQYF.

The V gene is TRBV5-1, the J gene TRBJ1-1; no clear D gene. The CDR3 runs to 15 residues. The V end lost 1 base, the J end lost 4 bases, and 14 bases lay between the germline ends. Germline V gives CDR1 SGHRS, CDR2 YFSETQ. The CDR3 sequence is CASSLRGMGSTEAFF. The CDR3 nucleotides are TGCGCCAGCAGCTTGCGGGGAATGGGGAGCACTGAAGCTTTCTTT.

The chain has TRBV11-2 and TRBJ2-1; 11 bases agree with TRBD2. Trimming cost V 5 bases and J 4 bases; bases outside gene matches: 7. CDR3 length: 16 residues. The germline CDR1 and CDR2 sequences are SGHAT and FQNNGV. CDR3: CASSRPGTSGYNEQFF. The CDR3 DNA reads as TGTGCCAGCAGCAGACCCGGGACTAGCGGATACAATGAGCAGTTCTTC.

In this sample, this clone turned up a few times. The chain joins TRBV29-1 to TRBJ1-2; no reliable D call. Germline V gene sequence: CDR1 SQVTM, CDR2 ANQGSEA. V lost 7 bases, J lost 8 bases, and 14 bases lay in between. The CDR3 extends over 11 amino acids. This CDR3 is CSGRSGEGYTF. CDR3 nucleotide sequence: TGCAGCGGGAGGTCGGGCGAAGGCTACACCTTC. Full variable domain (rest looked up from reference TRBV29-1 and TRBJ1-2): SAVISQKPSRDICQRGTSLTIQCQVDSQVTMMFWYRQQPGQSLTLIATANQGSEATYESGFVIDKFPISRPNLTFSTLTVSNMSPEDSSIYLCSGRSGEGYTFGSGTRLTVV.

The chain uses TRBV7-9 and TRBJ2-5; D unclear. With 5 bases removed from V and 5 bases from J, the gap between germline ends came to 18 bases. Germline lookup yields CDR1 SEHNR and CDR2 FQNEAQ (reference sequence). The CDR3 has 15 amino acids. The chain's CDR3 is CASSPVLASWETQYF. The CDR3 DNA follows: TGTGCCAGCAGCCCAGTTTTGGCCTCCTGGGAGACCCAGTACTTC.

The rearrangement uses TRBV3-1 (or the pseudogene TRBV3-2) and TRBJ2-2; perhaps TRBD1 as D (5 bases). V lost 1 base and J 6 bases, leaving 12 bases between the germline ends. This CDR3 has 15 amino acids. CDR1 and CDR2 (germline): LGHDT, YNNKEL (reference sequence). The CDR3 DNA follows: TGTGCCAGCAGCCAAGCCAGGGTACCCGCCGGGGAGCTGTTTTTT. Translated, it gives CASSQARVPAGELFF.

The chain uses TRBV5-4 and TRBJ2-7; 8 bases line up with TRBD2. The germline gives CDR1 SGHNT, CDR2 YYREEE (reference sequence). The V and J ends lost 4 bases and 5 bases, in that order; junction bases with no gene match: 8. This CDR3 region has 14 residues. CDR3 region: CASSALAEDDEQYF. CDR3 nucleotides: TGTGCCAGCAGCGCACTAGCGGAAGACGACGAGCAGTACTTC.

This chain connects TRBV3-1 (or the pseudogene TRBV3-2) to TRBJ1-1, with 7 bases aligning to TRBD1. CDR1 is LGHDT and CDR2 is YNNKEL in the germline V gene (reference sequence). This CDR3 comprises 14 residues. Trimming cost V 2 bases and J 4 bases; bases outside gene matches: 4. The CDR3 region has the DNA TGTGCCAGCAGCCAATCCGGGACAGTCACTGAAGCTTTCTTT. It encodes CASSQSGTVTEAFF.

This chain joins TRBV12-3 or TRBV12-4 and TRBJ2-4, with D unclear. V was cut by 6 bases and J by 0 bases, with 6 bases left in between. The CDR3 covers 13 residues. The DNA of the CDR3 is TGTGCCAGCAGGAGCTTAGCCAAAAACATTCAGTACTTC. This encodes CASRSLAKNIQYF.

The chain has TRBV6-5 and TRBJ1-2, with 9 bases matching TRBD1. Trimming removed 5 bases from V and 3 bases from J; junction bases left unmatched: 4. The CDR3 consists of 14 residues. The V gene's germline CDR1 is MNHEY and CDR2 SVGAGI. The CDR3 DNA reads as TGTGCCAGCAGTAGACAGGGGGTAGACTATGGCTACACCTTC. Its translation: CASSRQGVDYGYTF.

The rearrangement links TRBV19 to TRBJ1-5; D is possibly TRBD1 (5 bases). This CDR3 comprises 13 residues. Trimming removed 8 bases at V and 7 bases at J, with 15 bases between. Looked up from germline, CDR1 is LNHDA and CDR2 is SQIVND (reference sequence). CDR3 bases: TGTGCCAGTGCCGGGGAGGGACTACAGCCCCAGCATTTT. Translated: CASAGEGLQPQHF.

The V and J genes are TRBV14 and TRBJ2-5; 10 positions match TRBD2. The CDR3 runs 16 residues. The germline V gene encodes CDR1 SGHDN and CDR2 FVKESK. With V trimmed by 2 bases and J by 4 bases, 7 bases remained unmatched. The CDR3 nucleotides are TGTGCCAGCAGCCAATGGATAGCGGGGGGACCAGAGACCCAGTACTTC. This codes for CASSQWIAGGPETQYF.

This chain connects TRBV14 to TRBJ2-1; 10 nucleotides match TRBD2. J lost 8 bases, V lost 4 bases, and 8 bases had no gene match. Germline V lookup: CDR1 SGHDN, CDR2 FVKESK. The CDR3 sequence is 15 residues long. Written as DNA, the CDR3 is TGTGCCAGCAGCCGAGGAGCGGGAGGGTGGGATGAGCAGTTCTTC. Its protein is CASSRGAGGWDEQFF.